One TCR beta chain is described in this entry. Its antigen is undetermined. The CDR3 extends over 16 amino acids. The germline V and J ends were trimmed by 2 bases and 1 base, with 14 bases remaining between them. Germline CDR1 MGHRA, CDR2 YSYEKL. The data derive from a study of T cell responses to AZD1222 COVID-19 vaccine. Study conclusions and caveats: Reportedly, nearly half the spike-specific TCRs target unmutated variant regions. Clonal diversity was possibly underestimated, and white British individuals and females predominated among donors. Baseline testing showed seropositivity in only five to seven AZD1222 recipients.

Only in-frame clones appear in the TCRdb table, and some are missing; sequencing was by immunoSEQ multiplex PCR. The sample holds about 120,000 clones, about 90% seen once. This specimen consisted of peripheral blood, obtained 28 days after the second AZD1222 dose. This sequence was found in an adult who received the AZD1222 COVID-19 vaccine. V is TRBV4-1 and J is TRBJ1-2, with a tentative D call TRBD1 (6 bases). This CDR3 is CASSQKTDRFNYGYTF. CDR3 bases: TGCGCCAGCAGCCAAAAAACCGACAGGTTTAACTATGGCTACACCTTC.